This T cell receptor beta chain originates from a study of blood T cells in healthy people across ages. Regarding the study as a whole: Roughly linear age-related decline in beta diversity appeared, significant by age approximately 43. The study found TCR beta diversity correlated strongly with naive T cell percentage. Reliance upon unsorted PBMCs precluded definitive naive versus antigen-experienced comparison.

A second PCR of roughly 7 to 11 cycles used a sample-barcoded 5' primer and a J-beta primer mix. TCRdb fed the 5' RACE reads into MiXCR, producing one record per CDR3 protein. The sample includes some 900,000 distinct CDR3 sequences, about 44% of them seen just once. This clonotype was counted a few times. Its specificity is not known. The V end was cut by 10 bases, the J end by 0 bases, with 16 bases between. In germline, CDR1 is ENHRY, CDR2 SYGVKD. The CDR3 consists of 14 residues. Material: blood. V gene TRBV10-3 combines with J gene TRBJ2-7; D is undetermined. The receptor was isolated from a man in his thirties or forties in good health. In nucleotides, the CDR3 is TGTGCCAGCGTACGGACCGACTTCTCCTACGAGCAGTACTTC. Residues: CASVRTDFSYEQYF.